Below are 9 T cell receptor beta chains sequenced from a single sample in a study of blood T cell repertoires in COVID-19. Profiled with immunoSEQ multiplex PCR; TCRdb holds only in-frame clones, not every one. The table includes some 210,000 clones, roughly nine tenths detected once. What was sequenced was peripheral blood. The origin of the receptors is a man in his sixties with COVID-19, enrolled during active disease.

This chain connects TRBV3-1 (or the pseudogene TRBV3-2) to TRBJ1-3, with 7 bases aligning to TRBD1. The ends lost 6 bases at V and 0 bases at J; junction bases unmatched: 8. From germline, CDR1 is LGHDT and CDR2 YNNKEL (reference sequence). The CDR3 contains 16 residues. The CDR3 region has the DNA TGTGCCAGCAGACCTGACAGGGCATTCTCTGGAAACACCATATATTTT. It specifies CASRPDRAFSGNTIYF.

This sequence joins TRBV30 and TRBJ2-2, with a tentative D call TRBD1 (6 bases). This CDR3 is built from 14 residues. The germline V gene has CDR1 GTSNPN and CDR2 SVGIG (reference sequence). The V end was cut by 6 bases, the J end by 1 base, with 12 bases between. The CDR3 spells CACAGALNTGELFF. The CDR3 DNA sequence: TGTGCCTGCGCAGGGGCCCTGAACACCGGGGAGCTGTTTTTT.

The J gene is TRBJ1-2, the V gene TRBV19; 7 bases agree with TRBD1. There are 14 residues in the CDR3. V shed 7 bases and J 3 bases; nucleotides not matched to a gene: 8. CDR1 is LNHDA and CDR2 is SQIVND in the germline V gene (reference sequence). The CDR3 DNA is TGTGCCAGTACCCTAACAGGGGAATACTATGGCTACACCTTC. Its translation: CASTLTGEYYGYTF.

The chain has TRBV19 and TRBJ1-5; 10 bases map to TRBD1. V shed 6 bases and J 4 bases; nucleotides not matched to a gene: 9. The CDR3 has 16 amino acids. The germline V gene encodes CDR1 LNHDA and CDR2 SQIVND (reference sequence). CDR3 DNA: TGTGCCAGTAGCGCCCGGGGACAGGGGCTAAATCAGCCCCAGCATTTT. Protein product: CASSARGQGLNQPQHF.

Comment on this clone: The junction and the germline gene differ at one end; a read error may be behind it. The chain uses TRBV6-4 and TRBJ1-2; TRBD1 aligns across 9 bases. The germline CDR1 and CDR2 sequences are MRHNA and SNTAGT. This CDR3 spans 17 amino acids. CDR3 loop: CASSNSKQGQGSRGYTF. The CDR3 region has the DNA TGTGCCAGCAGTAACTCTAAACAGGGACAGGGCAGTAGAGGCTACACCTTC.

This chain joins TRBV28 and TRBJ1-2, with TRBD1 matching over 7 bases. The CDR3 extends over 12 amino acids. The junction had 2 bases not matched to a gene; V was cut back by 5 bases and J by 5 bases. The germline V gene has CDR1 MDHEN and CDR2 SYDVKM. For the CDR3, the DNA is TGTGCCAGCAGTCAGGGGGTTTATGGCTACACCTTC. Its translation: CASSQGVYGYTF.

The V call is TRBV11-2, the J call TRBJ1-2; tentatively, D is TRBD1 (6 bases). Trimming removed 2 bases from V and 8 bases from J, with 21 bases in between. Per germline, CDR1 SGHAT and CDR2 FQNNGV. The CDR3 spans 16 residues. CDR3 sequence reads: CASSLTTDSRARGYTF. The CDR3 DNA sequence: TGTGCCAGCAGCTTAACCACGGACAGCCGAGCTAGAGGCTACACCTTC. The variable domain in full, completed from reference TRBV11-2 and TRBJ1-2, reads EAGVAQSPRYKIIEKRQSVAFWCNPISGHATLYWYQQILGQGPKLLIQFQNNGVVDDSQLPKDRFSAERLKGVDSTLKIQPAKLEDSAVYLCASSLTTDSRARGYTFGSGTRLTVV.

The J gene is TRBJ1-2, the V gene TRBV7-8; 9 bases are a match to TRBD1. The CDR3 totals 14 residues. V was pared by 2 bases and J by 6 bases, with 4 bases of the junction left unmatched. From germline, CDR1 is SGHVS and CDR2 FQNEAQ. The CDR3 DNA sequence: TGTGCCAGCAGCTTAAACAGGGGGCAGGATGGCTACACCTTC. This translates into CASSLNRGQDGYTF.

This clone was detected only once. The CDR3 loop is CASSPAYEQYF. In DNA form, the CDR3 reads TGTGCCAGCAGTCCCGCCTACGAGCAGTACTTC. The gene calls are TRBV6-6 and TRBJ2-7; no reliable D call. The length of the CDR3 is 11 residues. Trimming removed 5 bases from V and 2 bases from J, with 4 bases in between. Germline V gene data show CDR1 as MNHNY and CDR2 as SVGAGI (reference sequence).